The source of this T cell receptor (beta chain) is a study of long-term antiretroviral therapy in people with HIV. In the case of this clone: Its antigen remains unidentified.

Study-level points and caveats: Although diversity increased after ART, it remained lower than in transplant donor controls.

The germline CDR1 and CDR2 sequences are SGHVS and FNYEAQ. Deletions cut 5 bases from V and 5 bases from J, with 12 bases between. The CDR3 extends over 13 amino acids. The assay, immunoSEQ v3.0, was run at survey level. A target of roughly 35,000-50,000 T-cell genomes per sample was set for sequencing. Sequencing was performed with immunoSEQ multiplex PCR; in TCRdb, only in-frame clones are kept and a portion is missing. This table holds about 33,000 clones, around 72% found once. The source material was unsorted PBMCs, sampled 3.1 years after starting antiretroviral therapy. The chain is built from TRBV7-6 and TRBJ2-5; D is uncertain. The clonotype originates from a woman between 45 and 60 years old with HIV. This chain's CDR3 is CASSPNLRETQYF. For the CDR3, the DNA is TGTGCCAGCAGCCCTAACCTAAGGGAGACCCAGTACTTC.